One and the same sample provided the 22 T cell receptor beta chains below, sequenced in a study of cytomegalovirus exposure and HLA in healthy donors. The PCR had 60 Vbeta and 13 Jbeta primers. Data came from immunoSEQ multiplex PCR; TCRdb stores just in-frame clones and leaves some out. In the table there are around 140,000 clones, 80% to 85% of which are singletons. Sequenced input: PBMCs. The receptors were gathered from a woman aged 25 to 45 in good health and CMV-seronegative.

The CDR3 coding sequence is TGTGCCAGTAGACACGCCAAAAACATTCAGTACTTC. Encoded protein: CASRHAKNIQYF. The rearrangement links TRBV19 to TRBJ2-4; D ambiguous. The CDR3 contains 12 residues. The V end lost 6 bases, the J end lost 1 base, and 4 bases lay between the germline ends. Germline V gives CDR1 LNHDA, CDR2 SQIVND (reference sequence).

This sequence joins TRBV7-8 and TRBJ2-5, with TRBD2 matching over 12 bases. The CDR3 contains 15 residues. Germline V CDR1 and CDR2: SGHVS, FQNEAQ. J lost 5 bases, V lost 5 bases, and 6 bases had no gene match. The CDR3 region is CASSVGTSGLETQYF. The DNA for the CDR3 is TGTGCCAGCAGCGTAGGGACTAGCGGGTTGGAGACCCAGTACTTC.

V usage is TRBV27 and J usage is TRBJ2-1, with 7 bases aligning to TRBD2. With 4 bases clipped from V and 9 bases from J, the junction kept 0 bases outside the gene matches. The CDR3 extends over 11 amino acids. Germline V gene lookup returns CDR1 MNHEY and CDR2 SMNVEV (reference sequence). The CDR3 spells CASSWEGEQFF. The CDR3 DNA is TGTGCCAGCAGTTGGGAGGGTGAGCAGTTCTTC.

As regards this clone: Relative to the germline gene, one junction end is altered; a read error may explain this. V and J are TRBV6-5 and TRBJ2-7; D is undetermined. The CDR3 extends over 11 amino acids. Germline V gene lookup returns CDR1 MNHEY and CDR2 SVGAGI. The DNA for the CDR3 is TGTGCCATCAGTGAGAACGACGAGCAGTACTTC. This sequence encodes CAISENDEQYF.

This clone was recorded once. CDR3 coding DNA: TGTGCCAGCACCATTCCGGACAGGACTTTTAAAACCGGGGAGCTGTTTTTT. It specifies CASTIPDRTFKTGELFF. The chain combines TRBV5-6 with TRBJ2-2; 7 bases fit TRBD1. Per the germline V gene, CDR1 is SGHDT and CDR2 is YYEEEE. The CDR3 spans 17 residues. The junction had 16 bases not matched to a gene; V was cut back by 6 bases and J by 5 bases.

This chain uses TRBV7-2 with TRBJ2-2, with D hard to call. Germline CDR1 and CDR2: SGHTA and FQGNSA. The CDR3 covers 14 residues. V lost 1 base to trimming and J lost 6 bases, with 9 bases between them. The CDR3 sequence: CASSLVAQSGELFF. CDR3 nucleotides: TGTGCCAGCAGCTTAGTTGCGCAATCCGGGGAGCTGTTTTTT.

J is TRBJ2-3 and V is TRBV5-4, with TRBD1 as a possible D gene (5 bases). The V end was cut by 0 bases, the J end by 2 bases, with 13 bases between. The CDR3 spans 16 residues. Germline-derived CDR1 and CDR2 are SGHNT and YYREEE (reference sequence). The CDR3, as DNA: TGTGCCAGCAGCTTGGCCCAGGGAAGGGCCACAGATACGCAGTATTTT. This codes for CASSLAQGRATDTQYF.

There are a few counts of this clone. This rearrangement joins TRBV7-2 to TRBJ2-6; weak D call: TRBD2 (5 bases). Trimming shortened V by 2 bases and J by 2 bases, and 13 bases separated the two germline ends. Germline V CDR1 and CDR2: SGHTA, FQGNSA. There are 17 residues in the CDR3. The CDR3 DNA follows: TGTGCCAGCAGCTTACGGCCCGCCGGGGCTGGGGCCAACGTCCTGACTTTC. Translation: CASSLRPAGAGANVLTF. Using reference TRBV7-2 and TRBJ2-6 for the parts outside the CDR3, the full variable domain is GAGVSQSPSNKVTEKGKDVELRCDPISGHTALYWYRQSLGQGLEFLIYFQGNSAPDKSGLPSDRFSAERTGGSVSTLTIQRTQQEDSAVYLCASSLRPAGAGANVLTFGAGSRLTVL.

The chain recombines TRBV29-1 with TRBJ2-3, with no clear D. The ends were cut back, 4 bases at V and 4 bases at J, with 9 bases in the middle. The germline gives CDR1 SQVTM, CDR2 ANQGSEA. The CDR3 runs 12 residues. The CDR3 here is CSVAGFADTQYF. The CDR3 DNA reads TGCAGCGTTGCAGGATTCGCAGATACGCAGTATTTT.

The CDR3 nucleotides are TGTGCCAGCAGCATACCGACAGGGGCTCCGCACTATGGCTACACCTTC. Its protein product is CASSIPTGAPHYGYTF. V usage is TRBV5-4 and J usage is TRBJ1-2; 8 bases are a match to TRBD1. The CDR3 runs 16 residues. Looked up from germline, CDR1 is SGHNT and CDR2 is YYREEE (reference sequence). Trimming at V came to 4 bases and at J to 3 bases, leaving 11 bases not matched to a gene.

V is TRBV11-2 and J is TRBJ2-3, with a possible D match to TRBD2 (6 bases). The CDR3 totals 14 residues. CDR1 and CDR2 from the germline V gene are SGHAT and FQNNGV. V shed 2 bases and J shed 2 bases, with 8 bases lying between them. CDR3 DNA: TGTGCCAGCAGCTTATGGGGGGTCACAGATACGCAGTATTTT. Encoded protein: CASSLWGVTDTQYF.

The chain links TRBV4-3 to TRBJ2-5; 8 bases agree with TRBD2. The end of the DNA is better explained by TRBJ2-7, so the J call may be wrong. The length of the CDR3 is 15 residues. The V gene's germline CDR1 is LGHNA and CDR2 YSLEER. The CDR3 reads CASSQDLAGYREQYF. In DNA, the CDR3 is TGCGCCAGCAGCCAAGATTTAGCGGGGTACCGCGAGCAGTACTTC.

The CDR3 reads CASSLGWGRTGGMNTEAFF. CDR3 coding DNA: TGTGCCAGCAGCTTAGGTTGGGGGCGGACAGGGGGGATGAACACTGAAGCTTTCTTT. The chain combines TRBV7-9 with TRBJ1-1, with 10 bases identical to TRBD1. Trimming removed 1 base from V and 0 bases from J; junction bases left unmatched: 11. This CDR3 has 19 amino acids. Germline CDR1 SEHNR, CDR2 FQNEAQ (reference sequence).

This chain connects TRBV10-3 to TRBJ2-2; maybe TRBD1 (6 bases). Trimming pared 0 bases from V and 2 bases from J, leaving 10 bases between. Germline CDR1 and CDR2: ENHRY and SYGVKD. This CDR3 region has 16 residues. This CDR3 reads CAISESRTANTGELFF. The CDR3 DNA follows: TGTGCCATCAGTGAGTCCCGGACAGCCAACACCGGGGAGCTGTTTTTT.

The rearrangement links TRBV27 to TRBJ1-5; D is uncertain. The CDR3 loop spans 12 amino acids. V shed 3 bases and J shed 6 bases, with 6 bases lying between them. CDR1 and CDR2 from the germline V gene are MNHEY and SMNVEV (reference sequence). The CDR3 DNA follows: TGTGCCAGCAGTTTGATTAGTCAGCCCCAGCATTTT. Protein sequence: CASSLISQPQHF.

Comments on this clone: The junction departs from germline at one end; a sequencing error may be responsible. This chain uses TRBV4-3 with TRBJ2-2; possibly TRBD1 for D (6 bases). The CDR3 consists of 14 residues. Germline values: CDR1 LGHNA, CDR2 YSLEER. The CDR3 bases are TGCGCCAGCAGCCAAGAATCAGGGGCCGGGGAGCCGTTTTTT. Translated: CASSQESGAGEPFF.

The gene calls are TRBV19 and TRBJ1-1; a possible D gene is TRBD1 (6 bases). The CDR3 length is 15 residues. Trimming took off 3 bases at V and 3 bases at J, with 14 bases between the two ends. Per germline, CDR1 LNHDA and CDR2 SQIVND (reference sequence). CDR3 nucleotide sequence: TGTGCCAGTAGTATCCAGGGGCACTGGGACACTGAAGCTTTCTTT. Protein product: CASSIQGHWDTEAFF. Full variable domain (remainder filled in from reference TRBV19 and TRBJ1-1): DGGITQSPKYLFRKEGQNVTLSCEQNLNHDAMYWYRQDPGQGLRLIYYSQIVNDFQKGDIAEGYSVSREKKESFPLTVTSAQKNPTAFYLCASSIQGHWDTEAFFGQGTRLTVV.

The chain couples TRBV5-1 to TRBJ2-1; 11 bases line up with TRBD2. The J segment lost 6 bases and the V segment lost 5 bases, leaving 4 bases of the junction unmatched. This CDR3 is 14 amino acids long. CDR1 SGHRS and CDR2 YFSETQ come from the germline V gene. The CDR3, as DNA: TGCGCCAGCAGACTAGCGGGGGAAAGCAATGAGCAGTTCTTC. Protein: CASRLAGESNEQFF.

CDR3 DNA: TGTGCCAGCAGACAAACCCGACTGACCTCTGGGGCCAACGTCCTGACTTTC. Its translation is CASRQTRLTSGANVLTF. V usage is TRBV27 and J usage is TRBJ2-6; D not certain. V lost 6 bases to trimming and J lost 0 bases, with 15 bases between them. CDR1 MNHEY and CDR2 SMNVEV come from the germline V gene (reference sequence). The CDR3 contains 17 residues.

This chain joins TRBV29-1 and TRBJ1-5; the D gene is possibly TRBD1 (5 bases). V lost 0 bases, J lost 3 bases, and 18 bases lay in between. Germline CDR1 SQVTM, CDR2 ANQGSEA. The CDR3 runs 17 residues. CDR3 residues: CSVEDRRWAGFNQPQHF. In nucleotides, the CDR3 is TGCAGCGTTGAAGATCGACGATGGGCAGGGTTCAATCAGCCCCAGCATTTT. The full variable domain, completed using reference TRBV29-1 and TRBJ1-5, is SAVISQKPSRDICQRGTSLTIQCQVDSQVTMMFWYRQQPGQSLTLIATANQGSEATYESGFVIDKFPISRPNLTFSTLTVSNMSPEDSSIYLCSVEDRRWAGFNQPQHFGDGTRLSIL.

The CDR3, as DNA: TGTGCCAGCAGCCTCCATTCAGGGAATCAGCCCCAGCATTTT. Translating it yields CASSLHSGNQPQHF. The J gene is TRBJ1-5, the V gene TRBV4-2; possibly TRBD1 for D (5 bases). The CDR3 runs 14 residues. Looked up from germline, CDR1 is LGHNA and CDR2 is YNFKEQ. V lost 4 bases, J lost 4 bases, and 11 bases lay in between.

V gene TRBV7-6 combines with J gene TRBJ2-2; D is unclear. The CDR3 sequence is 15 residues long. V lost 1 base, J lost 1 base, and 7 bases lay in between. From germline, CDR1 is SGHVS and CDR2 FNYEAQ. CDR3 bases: TGTGCCAGCAGCTTAGTCCCCAAGAACACCGGGGAGCTGTTTTTT. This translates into CASSLVPKNTGELFF.